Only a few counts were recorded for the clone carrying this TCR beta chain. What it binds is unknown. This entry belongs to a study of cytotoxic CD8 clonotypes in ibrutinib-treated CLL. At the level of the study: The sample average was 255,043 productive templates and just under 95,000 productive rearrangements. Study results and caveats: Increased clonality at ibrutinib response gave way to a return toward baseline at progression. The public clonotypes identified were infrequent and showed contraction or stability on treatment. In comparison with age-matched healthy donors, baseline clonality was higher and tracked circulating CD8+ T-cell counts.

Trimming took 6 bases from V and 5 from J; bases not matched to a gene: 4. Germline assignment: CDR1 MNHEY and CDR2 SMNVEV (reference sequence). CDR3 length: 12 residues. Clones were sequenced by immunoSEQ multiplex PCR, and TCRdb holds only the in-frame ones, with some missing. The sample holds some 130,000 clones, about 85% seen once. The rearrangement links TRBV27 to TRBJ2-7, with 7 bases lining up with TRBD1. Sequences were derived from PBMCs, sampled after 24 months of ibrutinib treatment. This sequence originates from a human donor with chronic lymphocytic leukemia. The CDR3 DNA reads TGTGCCAGCAGAAAGCAGGGGGACGAGCAGTACTTC. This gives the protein CASRKQGDEQYF.